The 29 T cell receptor beta chains given below trace back to one sample, sequenced in a study of Ad26.COV2.S vaccination and SARS-CoV-2 variants. Generated by immunoSEQ multiplex PCR, the TCRdb table keeps only in-frame clones and is missing some. In the table there are about 350,000 clones, more than 85% of which are singletons. Specified treatment: some 19 received Ad26.COV2.S at low or high dose, single or two shots; about 5 received placebo; per-sample allocation not given. Sampling happened 63 days after the first vaccine or placebo injection. Source: peripheral blood, taken in a trial of Ad26.COV2.S vaccine versus placebo. Source of these receptors: a person between 18 and 65 years old who received the Ad26.COV2.S COVID-19 vaccine or a placebo.

In its sample, this clone was seen a few times. The chain carries TRBV2 and TRBJ1-5, with D possibly matching TRBD1 (6 bases). Trimming removed 1 base from V and 3 bases from J, with 7 bases in between. Germline CDR1 SNHLY, CDR2 FYNNEI. The CDR3 is 14 amino acids. This chain's CDR3 is CASSEGTANQPQHF. The CDR3 bases are TGTGCCAGCAGTGAAGGGACAGCCAATCAGCCCCAGCATTTT.

The CDR3 region has the DNA TGTGCCAGCGTCGGACAGGGGGCCAATGAGCAGTTCTTC. Encoded protein: CASVGQGANEQFF. J is TRBJ2-1 and V is TRBV3-1 (or the pseudogene TRBV3-2); 11 bases are a match to TRBD1. Per the germline V gene, CDR1 is LGHDT and CDR2 is YNNKEL (reference sequence). V was pared by 8 bases and J by 6 bases, with 3 bases of the junction left unmatched. The CDR3 has 13 residues.

The chain is built from TRBV5-6 and TRBJ1-5; 8 bases fit TRBD1. This CDR3 is built from 16 residues. The V gene end was trimmed by 3 bases and the J gene end by 3 bases; junction bases not matched to a gene: 8. Germline-derived CDR1 and CDR2 are SGHDT and YYEEEE. The CDR3 DNA reads TGTGCCAGCAGCTCCTACAGGGGGGTAGACAATCAGCCCCAGCATTTT. This codes for CASSSYRGVDNQPQHF.

The chain has TRBV30 and TRBJ1-1; D is undetermined. The CDR3 has 14 residues. Germline V gene data show CDR1 as GTSNPN and CDR2 as SVGIG (reference sequence). Trimming took off 0 bases at V and 1 base at J, with 9 bases between the two ends. The CDR3 sequence: CAWSVFRGNTEAFF. Written as DNA, the CDR3 is TGTGCCTGGAGTGTATTTCGGGGGAACACTGAAGCTTTCTTT.

The chain joins TRBV5-5 to TRBJ1-6; tentative D call: TRBD1 (5 bases). From germline, CDR1 is SGHKS and CDR2 YYEKEE (reference sequence). This CDR3 contains 16 residues. The germline V and J ends were trimmed by 3 bases and 7 bases, with 17 bases remaining between them. CDR3 protein: CASSSQGEGRNSPLHF. For the CDR3, the DNA is TGTGCCAGCAGCTCGCAAGGGGAGGGCAGAAATTCACCCCTCCACTTT.

This chain joins TRBV16 and TRBJ1-1, with unresolved D. Germline loops: CDR1 KGHSY, CDR2 FQNENV. Trimming took 3 bases from V and 11 from J, leaving 22 bases between them. The CDR3 sequence is 15 residues long. CDR3 nucleotides: TGTGCCAGCAGCCACCGGTCCAAGGGCTCCGGTCCGGCTTTCTTT. Translating it yields CASSHRSKGSGPAFF.

V gene TRBV7-3 combines with J gene TRBJ2-3; possible D gene TRBD2, 6 bases. Germline lookup yields CDR1 SGHTA and CDR2 FQGTGA. Trimming removed 2 bases from V and 4 bases from J, with 13 bases in between. This CDR3 spans 15 amino acids. The CDR3: CASSLGGRGADTQYF. The CDR3 DNA reads TGTGCCAGCAGCTTAGGAGGGCGTGGGGCAGATACGCAGTATTTT.

V is TRBV30 and J is TRBJ2-7; 7 nucleotides line up with TRBD2. The germline V gene has CDR1 GTSNPN and CDR2 SVGIG (reference sequence). J gave up 1 base and V 3 bases, and 6 bases lay outside the gene matches. The CDR3 totals 14 residues. This CDR3 reads CAWRRSSGSYEQYF. In nucleotides, the CDR3 is TGTGCCTGGAGACGCTCTAGCGGATCCTACGAGCAGTACTTC.

This chain uses TRBV30 with TRBJ1-6; D is uncertain. The germline V gene has CDR1 GTSNPN and CDR2 SVGIG (reference sequence). The length of the CDR3 is 18 residues. Trimming removed 8 bases from V and 3 bases from J, with 26 bases in between. CDR3 region: CASPPGSRAPSYNSPLHF. CDR3 DNA sequence: TGTGCCAGCCCCCCGGGAAGCCGGGCCCCTAGCTATAATTCACCCCTCCACTTT. Using reference TRBV30 and TRBJ1-6 for the parts outside the CDR3, the full variable domain is SQTIHQWPATLVQPVGSPLSLECTVEGTSNPNLYWYRQAAGRGLQLLFYSVGIGQISSEVPQNLSASRPQDRQFILSSKKLLLSDSGFYLCASPPGSRAPSYNSPLHFGNGTRLTVT.

V usage is TRBV4-1 and J usage is TRBJ1-1, with D possibly matching TRBD1 (6 bases). Germline CDR1 and CDR2: MGHRA and YSYEKL. The CDR3 contains 16 residues. The V end lost 4 bases, the J end lost 6 bases, and 21 bases lay between the germline ends. The CDR3 loop is CASSRSPGAIGPEAFF. The CDR3 DNA is TGCGCCAGCAGCCGATCCCCAGGGGCAATCGGCCCTGAAGCTTTCTTT.

The sample holds a few counts of this clone. The chain employs TRBV9 and TRBJ2-2, with D tentatively TRBD1 (5 bases). Trimming took off 0 bases at V and 8 bases at J, with 14 bases between the two ends. The CDR3 is 15 residues long. Germline V gene data show CDR1 as SGDLS and CDR2 as YYNGEE. CDR3 in DNA: TGTGCCAGCAGCGTAGCAGGGAATAGCCTAGGGGAGCTGTTTTTT. Its translation is CASSVAGNSLGELFF.

This chain uses TRBV6-6 with TRBJ1-1; D is unclear. Per the germline V gene, CDR1 is MNHNY and CDR2 is SVGAGI (reference sequence). V lost 6 bases to trimming and J lost 4 bases, with 15 bases between them. This CDR3 has 14 residues. In DNA form, the CDR3 reads TGTGCCAGCAGGCCCGGTCCTGAACGCACTGAAGCTTTCTTT. This sequence encodes CASRPGPERTEAFF.

The CDR3, as DNA: TGTGCCAGCAGTCCCCGGGTCTTTACCACAGATACGCAGTATTTT. Protein sequence: CASSPRVFTTDTQYF. The chain uses TRBV27 and TRBJ2-3; D not certain. The ends were cut back, 5 bases at V and 2 bases at J, with 14 bases in the middle. Germline CDR1 MNHEY, CDR2 SMNVEV (reference sequence). CDR3 length: 15 amino acids.

V is TRBV28 and J is TRBJ2-7; no clear D. This CDR3 has 13 amino acids. V gave up 2 bases and J gave up 6 bases, with 11 bases separating them. Germline V gene lookup returns CDR1 MDHEN and CDR2 SYDVKM. The CDR3 region is CASSLPARGEQYF. DNA of the CDR3: TGTGCCAGCAGTTTACCTGCACGCGGCGAGCAGTACTTC. Filled out from reference TRBV28 and TRBJ2-7, the complete variable domain reads DVKVTQSSRYLVKRTGEKVFLECVQDMDHENMFWYRQDPGLGLRLIYFSYDVKMKEKGDIPEGYSVSREKKERFSLILESASTNQTSMYLCASSLPARGEQYFGPGTRLTVT.

The chain joins TRBV27 to TRBJ1-1; 10 positions match TRBD1. J gave up 6 bases and V 5 bases, and 9 bases lay outside the gene matches. Germline-derived CDR1 and CDR2 are MNHEY and SMNVEV (reference sequence). This CDR3 has 15 amino acids. The CDR3, as DNA: TGTGCCAGCAGTCATATCCGACAGGGGGCTCCTGAAGCTTTCTTT. Translated: CASSHIRQGAPEAFF.

V is TRBV7-2 and J is TRBJ1-2; no clear D gene. V was trimmed by 1 base and J by 3 bases, leaving 6 bases between them. This CDR3 region has 13 residues. The germline CDR1 and CDR2 sequences are SGHTA and FQGNSA. The CDR3 here is CASSLGSDYGYTF. In DNA form, the CDR3 reads TGTGCCAGCAGCTTAGGGTCAGACTATGGCTACACCTTC.

The V call is TRBV29-1, the J call TRBJ2-3, with 7 positions matching TRBD2. Losses at the gene ends were 7 bases for V and 0 bases for J; bases not matched to a gene: 10. The CDR3 loop spans 15 amino acids. Germline CDR1 is SQVTM and CDR2 is ANQGSEA. CDR3 coding DNA: TGCAGCGCTCCTTCAAGCGGGGCTAGCACAGATACGCAGTATTTT. Protein: CSAPSSGASTDTQYF.

This clone was seen more than once but under ten times. The genes are TRBV4-2 and TRBJ1-5; D is undetermined. The germline V gene encodes CDR1 LGHNA and CDR2 YNFKEQ. This CDR3 is 15 amino acids long. V lost 0 bases to trimming and J lost 4 bases, with 10 bases between them. The DNA of the CDR3 is TGTGCCAGCAGCCAAGAAGAGGAGTTAAATCAGCCCCAGCATTTT. This encodes CASSQEEELNQPQHF.

This clone was picked up a small number of times. This chain links TRBV12-3 or TRBV12-4 with TRBJ2-7; 11 nucleotides align to TRBD2. J gave up 0 bases and V 8 bases, and 0 bases lay outside the gene matches. The CDR3 is made up of 13 amino acids. The CDR3 coding sequence is TGTGCCAGCGGGACTAGCGGCTCCTACGAGCAGTACTTC. Translating gives CASGTSGSYEQYF.

The rearrangement uses TRBV12-3 or TRBV12-4 and TRBJ1-2, with D possibly matching TRBD1 (6 bases). The V end lost 1 base, the J end lost 8 bases, and 11 bases lay between the germline ends. This CDR3 is built from 13 residues. CDR3 loop: CASSLGQGQGYTF. In DNA, the CDR3 is TGTGCCAGCAGTTTAGGGCAGGGGCAGGGCTACACCTTC.

This sequence joins TRBV5-6 and TRBJ2-5, with 9 positions matching TRBD2. V lost 2 bases and J lost 1; bases outside the gene matches: 6. The germline V gene encodes CDR1 SGHDT and CDR2 YYEEEE. The CDR3 runs 16 residues. The CDR3 region is CASSFGLAGTQETQYF. CDR3 nucleotide sequence: TGTGCCAGCAGCTTTGGGCTAGCGGGGACCCAAGAGACCCAGTACTTC.

The chain recombines TRBV28 with TRBJ1-5; no clear D. Trimming removed 6 bases at V and 7 bases at J, with 7 bases between. Looked up from germline, CDR1 is MDHEN and CDR2 is SYDVKM. CDR3 length: 11 residues. The CDR3 sequence is CASSGRQPQHF. CDR3 coding DNA: TGTGCCAGCAGCGGACGCCAGCCCCAGCATTTT.

Of note for this clone: Different DNA sequences within this sample yield the same CDR3. The chain uses TRBV27 and TRBJ1-5; no clear D gene. The CDR3 runs 13 residues. Germline V gene sequence: CDR1 MNHEY, CDR2 SMNVEV (reference sequence). With 2 bases removed from V and 6 bases from J, the gap between germline ends came to 8 bases. CDR3 in amino acids: CASSLGAGQPQHF. CDR3 in DNA: TGTGCCAGCAGTTTAGGCGCAGGTCAGCCCCAGCATTTT.

This chain joins TRBV27 and TRBJ2-1; 8 bases are shared with TRBD1. The CDR3 covers 16 residues. Germline values: CDR1 MNHEY, CDR2 SMNVEV (reference sequence). Trimming at V came to 0 bases and at J to 9 bases, leaving 10 bases not matched to a gene. The CDR3 region is CASSLSMPDRATEQFF. The CDR3, as DNA: TGTGCCAGCAGTTTATCCATGCCGGACAGGGCAACTGAGCAGTTCTTC.

V is TRBV25-1 and J is TRBJ1-2; possible D gene TRBD1, 5 bases. V was shortened by 3 bases and J by 4 bases, with 18 bases between the two germline ends. CDR3 size: 16 residues. Per the germline V gene, CDR1 is MGHDK and CDR2 is SYGVNS. CDR3 amino acids: CASSDHSGLQGYGYTF. CDR3 DNA: TGTGCCAGCAGTGACCACTCCGGGCTTCAGGGCTATGGCTACACCTTC.

This chain connects TRBV12-3 or TRBV12-4 to TRBJ2-3, with D uncertain. Between the trimmed V and J ends, which lost 5 bases and 6 bases, there was a span of 9 bases. CDR3 length equals 12 residues. The CDR3 coding sequence is TGTGCCAGCAGTCTTATCGCGGATACGCAGTATTTT. Translation gives CASSLIADTQYF.

The chain is built from TRBV28 and TRBJ1-2; D unresolved. The CDR3 spans 13 residues. The V end was cut by 10 bases, the J end by 4 bases, with 16 bases between. CDR1 and CDR2 (germline): MDHEN, SYDVKM. For the CDR3, the DNA is TGTGCCACCTTCGGACGGCCTAGCTATGGCTACACCTTC. Its protein is CATFGRPSYGYTF.

This CDR3 is CASSWEGDYGYTF. The CDR3 DNA follows: TGTGCCAGTAGTTGGGAAGGAGACTATGGCTACACCTTC. The rearrangement uses TRBV19 and TRBJ1-2, with unresolved D. This CDR3 is built from 13 residues. From germline, CDR1 is LNHDA and CDR2 SQIVND (reference sequence). Trimming removed 5 bases at V and 3 bases at J, with 10 bases between. Full variable domain (outside the CDR3, taken from reference TRBV19 and TRBJ1-2): DGGITQSPKYLFRKEGQNVTLSCEQNLNHDAMYWYRQDPGQGLRLIYYSQIVNDFQKGDIAEGYSVSREKKESFPLTVTSAQKNPTAFYLCASSWEGDYGYTFGSGTRLTVV.

This clone has just a few counts. The J gene is TRBJ2-7, the V gene TRBV6-2 or TRBV6-3; D unclear. The CDR3 runs to 12 residues. Germline lookup yields CDR1 MNHEY and CDR2 SVGEGT. V shed 0 bases and J shed 3 bases, with 3 bases lying between them. CDR3 sequence: CASSYSVYEQYF. CDR3 in DNA: TGTGCCAGCAGTTACTCTGTCTACGAGCAGTACTTC.